This TCR beta chain was recovered during a study of blood T cell repertoires in COVID-19 (dated by TCRdb to about 2020). About the study as a whole: The collaborator samples originated in the United States, Italy and Spain and spanned the acute and convalescent phases of COVID-19. The samples were drawn from the first 160 participants of the ongoing ImmuneRACE study and from 950 to 1,500 subjects provided by 6 global collaborators. The repertoires were made available in a free public database intended to serve as a resource for research on the immune response to SARS-CoV-2. Where available, HLA class I and class II types were taken from metadata supplied by the sample provider and were not determined by assay-based typing. The dataset comprised deeply sampled blood TCRbeta repertoires from subjects exposed to, actively infected with, or recovered from COVID-19. The sample metadata nearly always contained a de-identified subject ID, COVID-19 status, age in years and sex. The prospective study material was composed of cDNA or gDNA derived from T cells, B-cell-depleted T cells, or PBMCs. Results the study describes overall, beyond this receptor: Clinical and demographic metadata were provided uncurated, with the amount varying by source and participant.

The collaborating institutions used their own protocols to collect whole blood in K2EDTA tubes. For TCRbeta analysis, collaborators shipped samples in one of three forms: frozen whole blood, isolated PBMCs, or DNA extracted from either of those sample types. The immunoSEQ Assay, a bias-controlled multiplex PCR, was used to amplify TCRbeta CDR3 regions from genomic DNA. The source study handled its data this way. The number of nucleated cells in each sample was estimated from the amplification of reference gene primers within the assay. To quantify the absolute abundance of each unique TCRbeta CDR3 rearrangement, sequence reads were collapsed and filtered. For each sample, productive Simpson clonality was calculated as the square root of Simpson's diversity index over productive rearrangements. The immuneACCESS repertoire file appears here via TCRdb, limited to in-frame rearrangements. These files lack a portion of the clones; in checked studies, under half of the deficit traces to unresolved V genes, and the cause of the others is not known. Clone size and V and J calls were adopted from that table, with D and trimming inferred from the DNA. This sample holds tens of thousands of clones; less than 85% were observed only once. 2.5% to 3% of the sample is held by the ten biggest clonotypes.

The CDR3, cysteine through phenylalanine, is 16 amino acids long. Here the CDR3 DNA is all that survives: 48 bases in frame from base 1. CDR1 and CDR2 are read off the germline V gene as ENHRY and SYGVKD. Trimming takes 4 bases off V and 7 bases off J; junction bases not matched to a gene: 13. As regards this clone: Its antigen is not yet known. The record has no base qualities; no much larger clone is one base away.

Sequenced material: peripheral blood. Rearrangement joined TRBV10-3 to TRBJ1-1, with 9 bases matching TRBD1. This clonotype was obtained from a man between 45 and 60 years old with acute or convalescent COVID-19. The CDR3 sequence is CAISAGTGGLTGEAFF. The nucleotide sequence is given as TGTGCCATCAGTGCGGGAACAGGGGGCCTAACGGGTGAAGCTTTCTTT.